This paragraph reports one TCR beta chain. Its antigen is not identified. The germline gene is not matched at one end of the junction; a read error may be the cause. This specimen comes from a study of cytomegalovirus exposure and HLA in healthy donors. Study-wide results and caveats: Analysis was carried out at a later point, and it linked a missense DCLRE1C variant to TCR beta V- and J-gene trimming. Donors belonging to an Asian-associated ancestry cluster reportedly showed fewer N-insertions in productive TCRs than the roughly 700-donor mean, according to what a later analysis found.

The CDR3 has 13 residues. Germline V gene data show CDR1 as SEHNR and CDR2 as FQNEAQ (reference sequence). The PCR ran on 60 Vbeta and 13 Jbeta primers. The method was immunoSEQ multiplex PCR; TCRdb's version includes in-frame clones alone and lacks a portion of them. The sample consists of 90,000 or so clones, around 82% of them appearing once. The sequencing input was PBMCs. The rearrangement joins TRBV7-9 to TRBJ2-7; perhaps TRBD1 as D (5 bases). This receptor was taken from a man younger than 40 in good health and CMV-seropositive. CDR3 amino acids: CSSSAGFSYEQYF. The CDR3 DNA reads TGTTCCAGCAGCGCAGGGTTTTCCTACGAGCAGTACTTC.